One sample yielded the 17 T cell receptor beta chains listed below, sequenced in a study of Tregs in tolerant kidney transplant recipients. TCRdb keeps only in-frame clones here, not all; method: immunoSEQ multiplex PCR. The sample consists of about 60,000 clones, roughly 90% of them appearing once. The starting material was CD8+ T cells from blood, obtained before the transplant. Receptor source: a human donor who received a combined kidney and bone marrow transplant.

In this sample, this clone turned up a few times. This CDR3 reads CASSSLGQVEAFF. In DNA form, the CDR3 reads TGTGCCAGCAGTTCCCTAGGACAGGTTGAAGCTTTCTTT. The rearrangement uses TRBV27 and TRBJ1-1; TRBD1 aligns across 7 bases. Germline V gene lookup returns CDR1 MNHEY and CDR2 SMNVEV (reference sequence). V trimming: 4 bases; J trimming: 7 bases; junction bases outside the gene matches: 6. The CDR3 sequence is 13 residues long.

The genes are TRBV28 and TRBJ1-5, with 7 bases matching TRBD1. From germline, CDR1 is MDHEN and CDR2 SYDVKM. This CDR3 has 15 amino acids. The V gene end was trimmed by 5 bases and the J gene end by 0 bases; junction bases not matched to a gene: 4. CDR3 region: CASSEQGRSNQPQHF. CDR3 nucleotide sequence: TGTGCCAGCAGTGAACAGGGGCGTAGCAATCAGCCCCAGCATTTT.

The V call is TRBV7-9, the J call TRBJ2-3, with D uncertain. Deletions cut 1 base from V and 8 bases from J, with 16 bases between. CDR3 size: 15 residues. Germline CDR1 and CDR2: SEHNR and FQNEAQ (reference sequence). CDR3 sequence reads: CASSLVIQEDGTQYF. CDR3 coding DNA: TGTGCCAGCAGCTTAGTTATACAAGAGGATGGTACGCAGTATTTT.

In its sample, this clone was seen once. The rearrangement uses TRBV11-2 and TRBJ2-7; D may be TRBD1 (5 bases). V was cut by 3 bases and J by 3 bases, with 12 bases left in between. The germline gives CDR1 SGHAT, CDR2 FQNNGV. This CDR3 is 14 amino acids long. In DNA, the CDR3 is TGTGCCAGCAGCTTCGCAGGGCTGGGCTACGAGCAGTACTTC. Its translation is CASSFAGLGYEQYF.

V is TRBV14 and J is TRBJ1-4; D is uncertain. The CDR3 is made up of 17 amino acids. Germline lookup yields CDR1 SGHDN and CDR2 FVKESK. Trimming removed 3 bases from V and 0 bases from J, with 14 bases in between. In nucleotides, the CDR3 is TGTGCCAGCAGCCAGCGTGAGATAGTGTCAACTAATGAAAAACTGTTTTTT. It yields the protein CASSQREIVSTNEKLFF.

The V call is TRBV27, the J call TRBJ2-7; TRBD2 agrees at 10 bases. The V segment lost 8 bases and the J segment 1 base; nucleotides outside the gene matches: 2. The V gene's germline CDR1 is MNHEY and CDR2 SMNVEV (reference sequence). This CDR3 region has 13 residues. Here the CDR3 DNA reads TGTGCCAGCGGGACTAGCGTTTCCTACGAGCAGTACTTC. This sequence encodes CASGTSVSYEQYF.

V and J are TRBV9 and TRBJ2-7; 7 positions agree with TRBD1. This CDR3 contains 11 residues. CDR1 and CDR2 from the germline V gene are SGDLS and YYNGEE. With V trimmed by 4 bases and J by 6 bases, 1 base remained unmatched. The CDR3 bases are TGTGCCAGCAGCCCAGGGGGCGAGCAGTACTTC. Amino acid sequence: CASSPGGEQYF.

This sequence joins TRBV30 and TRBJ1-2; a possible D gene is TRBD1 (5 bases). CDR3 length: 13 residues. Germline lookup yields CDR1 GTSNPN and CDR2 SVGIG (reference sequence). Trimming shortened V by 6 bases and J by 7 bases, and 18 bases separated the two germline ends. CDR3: CACIGGVDGGYTF. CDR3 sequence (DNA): TGTGCCTGTATCGGGGGGGTTGATGGTGGCTACACCTTC.

This CDR3 reads CASRLAGEGNNEQFF. CDR3 coding DNA: TGTGCCAGCAGACTAGCGGGAGAAGGGAACAATGAGCAGTTCTTC. The rearrangement joins TRBV2 to TRBJ2-1; 11 bases agree with TRBD2. V lost 6 bases, J lost 5 bases, and 6 bases stayed unmatched. Germline CDR1 SNHLY, CDR2 FYNNEI. This CDR3 region has 15 residues.

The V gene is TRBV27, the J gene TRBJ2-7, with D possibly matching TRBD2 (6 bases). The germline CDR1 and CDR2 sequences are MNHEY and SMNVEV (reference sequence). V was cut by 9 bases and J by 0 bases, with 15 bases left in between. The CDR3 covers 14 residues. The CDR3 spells CASRTYGSSYEQYF. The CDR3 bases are TGTGCCAGTCGAACCTACGGGAGCTCCTACGAGCAGTACTTC.

The CDR3: CATSSNTEAFF. CDR3 sequence (DNA): TGTGCCACCAGCAGTAATACTGAAGCTTTCTTT. The J gene is TRBJ1-1, the V gene TRBV15; no firm D call. Germline loops: CDR1 LNHNV, CDR2 YYDKDF (reference sequence). This CDR3 comprises 11 residues. Trimming took off 3 bases at V and 5 bases at J, with 4 bases between the two ends.

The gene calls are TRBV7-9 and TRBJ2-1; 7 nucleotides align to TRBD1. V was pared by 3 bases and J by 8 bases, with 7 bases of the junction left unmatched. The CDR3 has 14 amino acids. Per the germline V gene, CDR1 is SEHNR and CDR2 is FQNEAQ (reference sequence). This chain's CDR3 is CASSFRRGIDEQFF. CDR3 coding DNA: TGTGCCAGCAGCTTCCGCAGGGGGATCGATGAGCAGTTCTTC.

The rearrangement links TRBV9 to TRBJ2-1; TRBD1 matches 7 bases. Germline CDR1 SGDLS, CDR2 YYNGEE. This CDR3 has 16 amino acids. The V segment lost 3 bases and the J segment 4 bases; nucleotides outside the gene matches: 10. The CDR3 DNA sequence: TGTGCCAGCAGCGACCGGACAGGATTCGATTACAATGAGCAGTTCTTC. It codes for CASSDRTGFDYNEQFF.

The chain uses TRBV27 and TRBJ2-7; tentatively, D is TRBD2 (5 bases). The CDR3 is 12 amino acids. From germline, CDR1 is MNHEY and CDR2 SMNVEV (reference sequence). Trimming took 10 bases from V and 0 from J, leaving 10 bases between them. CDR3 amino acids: CATGLGSYEQYF. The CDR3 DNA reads TGTGCCACCGGACTGGGCTCCTACGAGCAGTACTTC.

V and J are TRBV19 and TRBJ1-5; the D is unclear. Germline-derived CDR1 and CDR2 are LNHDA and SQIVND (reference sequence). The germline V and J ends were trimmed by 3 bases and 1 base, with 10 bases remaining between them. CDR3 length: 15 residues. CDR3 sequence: CASSIRQWSNQPQHF. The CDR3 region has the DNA TGTGCCAGTAGTATCAGGCAATGGAGCAATCAGCCCCAGCATTTT.

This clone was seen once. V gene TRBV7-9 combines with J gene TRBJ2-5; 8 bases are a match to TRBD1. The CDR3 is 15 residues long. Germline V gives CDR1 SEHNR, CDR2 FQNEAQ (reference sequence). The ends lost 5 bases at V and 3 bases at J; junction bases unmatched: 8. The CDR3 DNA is TGTGCCAGCAGCCAGCAGACAGGGGCCGAAGAGACCCAGTACTTC. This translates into CASSQQTGAEETQYF.

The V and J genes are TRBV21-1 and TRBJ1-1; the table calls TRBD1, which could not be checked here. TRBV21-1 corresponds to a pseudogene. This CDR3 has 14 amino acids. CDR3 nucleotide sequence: TGTGCCACCGGACTCGACAGGGCAAGAGCTGAAGCTTTCTTT. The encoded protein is CATGLDRARAEAFF.